A selection of T cell receptor beta chains follows, all from one sample in a study of somatic mutations in cytotoxic T cells in rheumatoid arthritis. Assay: immunoSEQ multiplex PCR; the TCRdb copy retains only in-frame clones and omits some. The repertoire includes roughly 11,000 clones, roughly 74% of them detected once, and around 40% sits in the top ten. The sequenced sample was CD8+ T cells sorted from blood. These TCRs come from an adult with rheumatoid arthritis. The CDR3 runs from the conserved cysteine through the conserved F or W. The order of the fields is clone size, V gene, J gene, D gene, CDR3 length, CDR3 protein, CDR3 DNA. D genes are given only for firm matches. The size entry is marked missing in some rows and otherwise reads once, few, many or a size class.

>.|TRBV5-5|TRBJ2-1|.|13
CASSSPPANEQFF
TGTGCCAGCAGCTCGCCTCCGGCGAATGAGCAGTTCTTC
>once|TRBV4-3|TRBJ2-7|.|15
CASSQDAQVGVEQYF
TGCGCCAGCAGCCAAGATGCTCAGGTCGGAGTAGAGCAGTACTTC
>.|TRBV4-2|TRBJ2-3|.|15
CASSQEAGPTDTQYF
TGTGCCAGCAGCCAAGAGGCGGGACCCACAGATACGCAGTATTTT
>.|TRBV28|TRBJ1-1|.|14
CATEIKSGTPEAFF
TGTGCCACCGAAATAAAGAGCGGGACACCTGAAGCTTTCTTT
>few|TRBV7-9|TRBJ2-7|TRBD1|13
CASSSGQEREQYF
TGTGCCAGCAGCTCTGGACAGGAAAGAGAGCAGTACTTC
>.|TRBV6-6|TRBJ1-1|.|13
CASSYAMNTEAFF
TGTGCCAGCAGTTACGCTATGAACACTGAAGCTTTCTTT
>.|TRBV4-2|TRBJ2-2|TRBD2|18
CASSQEPASGGVTGELFF
TGTGCCAGCAGCCAAGAACCGGCTAGCGGGGGGGTCACCGGGGAGCTGTTTTTT
>.|TRBV7-8|TRBJ2-7|TRBD2|14
CASSSRGGRGEQYF
TGTGCCAGCAGCTCCCGCGGGGGTCGAGGAGAGCAGTACTTC
>.|TRBV7-9|TRBJ2-1|.|15
CASQLVLSSYNEQFF
TGTGCCAGCCAGCTAGTGCTGAGCTCCTACAATGAGCAGTTCTTC
>.|TRBV15|TRBJ1-2|TRBD1|17
CATSREIGDRELYGYTF
TGTGCCACCAGCAGAGAAATTGGGGACAGGGAACTCTATGGCTACACCTTC
>.|TRBV9|TRBJ1-1|.|14
CASSSGGVPTEAFF
TGTGCCAGCAGTTCCGGGGGTGTGCCCACTGAAGCTTTCTTT
>.|TRBV7-3|TRBJ2-7|.|13
CASSPPGSDEQYF
TGTGCCAGCAGCCCCCCGGGATCGGACGAGCAGTACTTC
>.|TRBV6-6|TRBJ2-1|.|15
CASTGGASSYNEQFF
TGTGCCAGCACAGGGGGGGCCAGCTCCTACAATGAGCAGTTCTTC
>medium-sized|TRBV7-3|TRBJ2-3|TRBD2|13
CASSPGTSVTQYF
TGTGCCAGCAGCCCCGGGACTAGCGTTACGCAGTATTTT
>.|TRBV27|TRBJ1-1|.|15
CASTQRGAENTEAFF
TGTGCCAGCACCCAAAGAGGGGCGGAGAACACTGAAGCTTTCTTT
>few|TRBV7-3|TRBJ2-7|.|13
CASSDNGEYEQYF
TGTGCCAGCAGTGATAACGGTGAATACGAGCAGTACTTC
>.|TRBV4-1|TRBJ2-3|TRBD1|16
CASSQITGTVLDTQYF
TGCGCCAGCAGCCAAATAACCGGGACAGTTTTAGATACGCAGTATTTT
>.|TRBV21-1|TRBJ2-2|.|19
CASSKDCRTRDRDAGELFF
TGTGCCAGCAGCAAAGATTGCAGGACTCGGGACAGGGACGCCGGGGAGCTGTTTTTT
>.|TRBV5-1|TRBJ1-2|TRBD1|16
CASSSNRDRGIDGYTF
TGCGCCAGCAGCTCCAACCGGGACAGGGGAATCGATGGCTACACCTTC
>.|TRBV29-1|TRBJ2-1|.|11
CSVAEGNEQFF
TGCAGCGTTGCTGAGGGCAATGAGCAGTTCTTC
>.|TRBV5-1|TRBJ2-2|.|17
CASSLAGGSPPTGELFF
TGCGCCAGCAGCTTGGCCGGGGGATCCCCCCCCACCGGGGAGCTGTTTTTT
>.|TRBV9|TRBJ2-1|.|14
CASSAPGGNNEQFF
TGTGCCAGCAGCGCACCCGGCGGGAACAATGAGCAGTTCTTC
>once|TRBV9|TRBJ1-4|TRBD1|15
CASSGTGATNEKLFF
TGTGCCAGCAGCGGGACAGGGGCAACTAATGAAAAACTGTTTTTT